The present entry profiles one T cell receptor (beta chain) with its context. This clone was recorded a few times. There is no known antigen for this receptor. No much larger clonotype is one base removed from it; base qualities were not supplied. From the germline V gene, CDR1 is MNHGY and CDR2 is SAAAGT. There are 13 amino acids in the CDR3, from cysteine to phenylalanine inclusive. Of all the DNA, just the CDR3 is kept, 39 bases in frame from base 1. After removal of 11 bases from V and 4 bases from J, the junction retains 6 bases not matched to a gene. The immunoSEQ Assay was used to immunosequence TCRbeta CDR3 regions from genomic DNA. Before high-throughput sequencing, the genomic DNA was amplified using bias-controlled multiplex PCR. As for the authors' bioinformatics: To quantify the absolute abundance of each unique TCRbeta CDR3 region, the sequences were collapsed and filtered. Clonality, defined as 1 minus Pielou's evenness, was calculated using only productive rearrangements. To compute tumor T-cell fraction, TCRbeta template counts were normalized to usable DNA, with usable DNA estimated from several housekeeping genes. A previously published method was used to identify clones with significantly greater frequencies in on-treatment samples than in baseline samples. This is the immuneACCESS table as TCRdb keeps it, with only in-frame sequences that have V and J called. A part of the clones is gone; compared with another copy, unresolved V genes explain less than half, and the rest is unexplained. V and J calls and clone size are copied from that table; D and trimming were computed from the DNA. The sample table records about 9,600 clones; approximately 25% of these occur just once. Less than 20% of the sample comes from the top ten.

This entry is derived from a study of sequential checkpoint blockade in melanoma (dated by TCRdb to the late 2010s). About the investigation overall: In a 1:1 randomization, patients received either first-line nivolumab then ipilimumab (arm A) or ipilimumab then nivolumab (arm B). For about 20 patients, matched tumor biopsies were taken both before treatment and at week 13, after single-agent nivolumab (arm A) or ipilimumab (arm B). DNA from some 100 melanoma tumor samples collected before treatment underwent TCRbeta immunosequencing. Roughly 80% of the matched tumor biopsy pairs taken before and after treatment were from the same lesion. Maintenance nivolumab came after both trial sequences. On the study overall, not on this receptor specifically: Patients with increases in tumor T-cell fraction and clonality by week 13 were approximately 30 times more likely to achieve clinical benefit. Small sample sizes and reduced statistical power limited the within-arm analyses of tumor T-cell fraction. The response-prediction model combining TCR metrics and mutation burden needs validation in larger, independent patient cohorts. In the nivolumab-first arm (arm A), pretreatment tumor TIL clonality was associated with response (P = .04). Tumor T-cell fraction and clonality correlated with PD-L1 staining and CD8+ T-cell counts but not with mutational load.

What this sample's treatment or condition label stands for: randomized to nivolumab then ipilimumab (arm A) or the reverse (arm B). None of the patients in the trial had previously been given DNA-damaging chemotherapy. The samples were obtained from melanoma patients enrolled in CheckMate 064, an open-label, randomized phase II trial testing sequential checkpoint blockade. Tumor TCR sequencing used genomic DNA from formalin-fixed paraffin-embedded (FFPE) tissue samples. This sample comprised tumor tissue (inferred from file names), obtained from a patient given nivolumab and ipilimumab in sequence. This sequence was found in a human donor with melanoma. The chain uses TRBV6-8 and TRBJ2-7; 12 of the junction bases match TRBD1. CDR3 protein: CASGTGGSYEQYF. The nucleotides are TGTGCCTCTGGGACAGGGGGCTCTTACGAGCAGTACTTC.